These 5 T cell receptor beta chains came from one sample sequenced in a study of post-analysis software for immune sequencing data. Overall study results and limits: TRBV5-6, TRBV5-1 and TRBV20-1 belonged to a set of roughly 5 TRBV segments that were more frequent in patients than controls.

Unique molecular identifiers were built into the TCR beta cDNA libraries. TCRdb analysed the PCR reads with MiXCR anew, one entry per CDR3 protein. The data show about 180,000 distinct CDR3 sequences, with approximately 30% seen just once and roughly 1.6% held by the top ten. Their antigen targets remain unknown. Sequencing used blood. These receptors came from a girl between 5 and 17 years old with multiple sclerosis.

As to this clonotype: A much larger clone sits a single nucleotide away, making a read error possible. The chain uses TRBV7-9 and TRBJ2-1; the D gene is possibly TRBD1 (6 bases). Germline CDR1 is SEHNR and CDR2 is FQNEAQ (reference sequence). The CDR3 is 16 residues long. Trimming stripped 1 base from V and 6 bases from J, with 16 bases between. This chain's CDR3 is CASSLGPGHGCNEQFF. The DNA of the CDR3 is TGTGCCAGCAGCTTAGGACCGGGACATGGATGCAATGAGCAGTTCTTC.

This clonotype was seen a handful of times. The chain is built from TRBV6-1 and TRBJ1-5; D unclear. Looked up from germline, CDR1 is MNHNS and CDR2 is SASEGT. The CDR3 spans 13 residues. V was shortened by 4 bases and J by 6 bases, with 10 bases between the two germline ends. The CDR3 loop reads CASSGGRVQPQHF. CDR3 coding DNA: TGTGCCAGCAGTGGCGGGAGGGTTCAGCCCCAGCATTTT.

This clonotype was counted only a few times. This chain links TRBV5-5 with TRBJ1-5; 8 nucleotides line up with TRBD1. V was pared by 2 bases and J by 6 bases, with 1 base of the junction left unmatched. Germline assignment: CDR1 SGHKS and CDR2 YYEKEE (reference sequence). There are 13 residues in the CDR3. The DNA of the CDR3 is TGTGCCAGCAGCTTTGACAGGGGTCAGCCCCAGCATTTT. Residues: CASSFDRGQPQHF. The whole variable domain, filled in from reference TRBV5-5 and TRBJ1-5, reads DAGVTQSPTHLIKTRGQQVTLRCSPISGHKSVSWYQQVLGQGPQFIFQYYEKEERGRGNFPDRFSARQFPNYSSELNVNALLLGDSALYLCASSFDRGQPQHFGDGTRLSIL.

There are many counts of this clonotype. The V gene is TRBV5-6, the J gene TRBJ2-1; 10 bases align to TRBD2. The CDR3 is made up of 13 amino acids. V was clipped by 6 bases and J by 8 bases; unmatched bases: 5. Germline V CDR1 and CDR2: SGHDT, YYEEEE. The CDR3 nucleotides read TGTGCCAGCAACCTAGCGGGAGTACATGAGCAGTTCTTC. This gives the protein CASNLAGVHEQFF.

This clonotype was counted many times. The CDR3 bases are TGTGCCAGCAGCTCTGAGGGCCACGAGCAGTTCTTC. Amino acids: CASSSEGHEQFF. The V and J genes are TRBV7-9 and TRBJ2-1, with D maybe TRBD2 (5 bases). V gave up 4 bases and J gave up 10 bases, with 11 bases separating them. CDR1 is SEHNR, CDR2 FQNEAQ, per germline (reference sequence). This CDR3 spans 12 amino acids.